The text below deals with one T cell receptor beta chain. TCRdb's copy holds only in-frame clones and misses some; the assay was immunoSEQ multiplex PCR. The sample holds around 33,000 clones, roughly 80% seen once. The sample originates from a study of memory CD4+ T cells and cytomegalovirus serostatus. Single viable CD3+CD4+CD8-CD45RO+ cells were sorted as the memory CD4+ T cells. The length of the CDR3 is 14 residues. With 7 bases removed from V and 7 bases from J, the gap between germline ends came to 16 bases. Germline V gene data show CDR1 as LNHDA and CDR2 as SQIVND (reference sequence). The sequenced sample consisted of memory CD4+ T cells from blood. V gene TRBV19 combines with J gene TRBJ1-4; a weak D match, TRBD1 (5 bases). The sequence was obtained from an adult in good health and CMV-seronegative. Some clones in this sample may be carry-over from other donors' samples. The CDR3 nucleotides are TGTGCCAGTACGCCGCGGGGGTTTATTGAAAAACTGTTTTTT. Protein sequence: CASTPRGFIEKLFF.